This T cell receptor (beta chain) is from a study of radiation and T cells in renal cell carcinoma (dated by TCRdb to 2020 to 2022). About the full investigation: Samples came from a clinical trial, in which primary renal cell carcinomas received 15 Gy stereotactic body radiation therapy followed by nephrectomy 4 weeks later. In total, approximately 54 samples, comprising 25 or so tumors and roughly 27 peripheral blood samples, were subjected to TCR beta sequencing. Across all 50 or so samples, several million unique CDR3 nucleotide sequences encoding approximately 3,000,000 unique CDR3 amino acid sequences were identified. Broader findings and caveats from the paper: An increase in top tumor clonotypes in blood was observed from baseline to 2 weeks post-radiation, followed by contraction by 4 weeks, which was taken to suggest transient expansion of tumor-resident clones. Effects of radiation dose or scheduling on the TCR repertoire could not be addressed with the single-armed trial design. Because pretreatment tumor biopsies were not available, the study could not determine whether clonotypes were already present within the tumor at baseline. Tracking of blood repertoire dynamics stopped at about 4 weeks after treatment, with no follow-up past that point.

Concerning this clone itself: Its cognate antigen has yet to be identified. Per-base quality was not reported, and no clone a single base away is much larger than it.

What the time point label conveys for this sample: baseline pretreatment blood. Per the publication, the treatment or condition label means: 15 Gy SBRT to primary tumor, nephrectomy 4 weeks later. To track tumor-enriched clonotypes, serial peripheral blood was sampled from radiation-treated patients at baseline and at 2 weeks and 4 weeks after SBRT. Renal cell carcinoma with clear cell pathology was present in all patients. Genomic DNA for TCR sequencing was prepared using the QIAamp DNA Blood Mini Kit (Qiagen). The analyses included just those samples that passed every quality control check. V is pared back by 2 bases and J by 6 bases, with 11 bases lying between the germline termini. CDR1 and CDR2, looked up from the germline V gene, are ENHRY and SYGVKD. The CDR3 sequence holds 13 residues, the cysteine and valine included. Only the CDR3 portion is preserved as DNA: 39 bases, with reading frame beginning at the first base.

TCR beta libraries were generated from genomic DNA with the immunoSEQ kit, following the manufacturer's recommendations. Library preparation used a first multiplex PCR with proprietary primers, then a second PCR adding unique barcodes, with bead cleanups after each round. Each sample batch included a kit-provided positive control reaction and a negative control reaction. The final libraries were assessed on an Agilent 4200 TapeStation D1000 ScreenTape, pooled by volume, and quantified by qPCR. Sequencing was performed on an Illumina NextSeq500 with a MidOutput 150-cycle cartridge, and 156 Read1 and 15 Index1 cycles were run with kit custom primers. The pooled library was loaded at approximately 1.1 pM with a roughly 22% PhiX control spike-in. Turning to the authors' computational methods: Vendor-processed data were analyzed in R, and a clonotype was defined as all T cells sharing the same CDR3 nucleotide sequence. In the clone abundance analyses, frequencies were normalized to the 10,000 most abundant clones in each sample. Public T cell clones, averaging fewer than five per sample, were removed before analysis. Tumor-enriched clonotypes and baseline blood-enriched clonotypes were defined as those with an abundance difference of at least 32-fold between compartments. A beta-binomial differential abundance model was used to identify clonotypes that were expanded or contracted between blood time points. Similarity between tumor and blood repertoires was quantified using the Baroni-Urbani and Buser coefficient, and groups were compared with two-tailed Wilcoxon tests in R. TCRdb took this table from immuneACCESS and kept in-frame rearrangements with V and J called. Such tables lack part of the clones; where checked against another copy, unresolved V genes explain under half of the gap, and the rest is unexplained. That table gives V, J and clone size, and the DNA gave D and trimming. Here the sample has 50,000 to 75,000 clones; roughly three quarters occur a single time. Jointly, the top ten make up 7.3% of the sample.

The sample in question was blood, obtained from a patient whose treatment included radiotherapy and nephrectomy. The source of this sequence is a man aged 55-75 years with renal cell carcinoma. The chain is made from TRBV10-3 and TRBJ2-7; TRBD2 is perhaps the D gene, given 6 matching bases. Read as DNA, the sequence is TGTGCCATCAGTGAGCAACTAGCTTCCGAGCAGTACGTC. Protein translation: CAISEQLASEQYV.